The sequence of this T cell receptor (beta chain) was determined in a study of blood T cell repertoires in COVID-19. Study summary: Samples taken during acute and convalescent COVID-19 were collected in the United States, Italy and Spain. T cells, B-cell-depleted T cells, or PBMCs supplied cDNA or gDNA.

This CDR3 region has 15 residues. Per the germline V gene, CDR1 is KGHSH and CDR2 is LQKENI. Trimming removed 1 base from V and 0 bases from J, with 10 bases in between. Per the study methods: How many nucleated cells were present was estimated from reference gene primer amplification. TCRdb's table, derived via immunoSEQ multiplex PCR, lists solely in-frame clones and lacks some. V and J calls and clone size follow that table, whereas D and trimming were derived from the DNA. This table has 150,000 to 200,000 clones, roughly nine tenths appearing once. The sequenced sample was peripheral blood. This TCR derives from a man aged 65 to 79 with active or convalescent COVID-19. The rearrangement joins TRBV18 to TRBJ2-7; D is perhaps TRBD1 (6 bases). The CDR3: CASSPQQGHSYEQYF. Written as DNA, the CDR3 is TGTGCCAGCTCACCACAGCAGGGGCACTCCTACGAGCAGTACTTC.